This T cell receptor (beta chain) was identified during a study of CD8+CD57+ T cells in acquired aplastic anemia. Study-level background: Sorted CD4+ and CD8+ cells gave a mean 3.2 ug DNA, range roughly 0.18 to 27.4 ug. Findings and limits, study-wide: Levels of CD8+ Simpson's diversity were not significantly distinct in patients versus controls. A set of roughly 27 CD8+ CDR3 sequences was shared between patients and controls, and these sequences appeared highly expressed in patients.

The V and J ends lost 6 bases and 2 bases respectively, with 4 bases between them. The germline V gene encodes CDR1 SNHLY and CDR2 FYNNEI. This CDR3 has 11 residues. Genomic DNA acted as the template from which TCR beta VDJ combination and CDR3 sequence profiling were carried out. From the reads, TCRdb called clonotypes with MiXCR, one entry per CDR3 protein. The table shows about 180,000 distinct CDR3 sequences, with under 55% occurring only once. The sample holds a few counts of this clonotype. Its matching antigen is unknown. This TCR was recovered from a human donor in good health. What was sequenced was sorted CD4+, CD8+, or CD8+CD57+ T cells (not recorded which) from PBMCs. The V call is TRBV2, the J call TRBJ1-2; D unclear. The chain's CDR3 is CASRENYGYTF. Here the CDR3 DNA reads TGTGCCAGCAGAGAGAACTATGGCTACACCTTC. The full variable domain, in which reference TRBV2 and TRBJ1-2 provide the parts outside the CDR3, is EPEVTQTPSHQVTQMGQEVILRCVPISNHLYFYWYRQILGQKVEFLVSFYNNEISEKSEIFDDQFSVERPDGSNFTLKIRSTKLEDSAMYFCASRENYGYTFGSGTRLTVV.